Sequencing of this T cell receptor (beta chain) was carried out in a study of T cell responses to AZD1222 COVID-19 vaccine. V was clipped by 5 bases and J by 8 bases, with 15 bases between them. The CDR3 spans 13 residues. From germline, CDR1 is LNHDA and CDR2 SQIVND (reference sequence). Profiled with immunoSEQ multiplex PCR; TCRdb holds only in-frame clones, not every one. Found here are under 200,000 clones, around 92% of them singletons; the top ten hold 1% to 1.5%. The sample was peripheral blood, taken on day 0 of AZD1222 vaccination. The chain combines TRBV19 with TRBJ1-1; D is ambiguous. The source of this sequence is an adult in good health. CDR3 DNA sequence: TGTGCCAGTAGTCCCTGGATGAGAGGCGAAGCTTTCTTT. It codes for CASSPWMRGEAFF.